This TCR beta chain was recorded in a study of T-cell reconstitution after alpha-beta-depleted transplantation in children. This clonotype was counted at least ten times. Its antigen remains unknown. TCRbeta library construction was performed incorporating unique molecular identifiers. Each CDR3 protein gets one entry after TCRdb re-called the PCR reads with MiXCR. The sample yields about 260,000 distinct CDR3 sequences, 8.2% seen once. Regarding the study as a whole: Newly produced T cells mostly provided counts and TCRbeta diversity after one year, as hyperexpanded clones declined. Surviving recipient T cells and intrathymic progenitors accounted for some patients' high TCRbeta diversity at day 60.

Trimming took 6 bases from V and 1 from J; bases not matched to a gene: 6. There are 15 residues in the CDR3. Per germline, CDR1 MDHEN and CDR2 SYDVKM. The material sequenced was PBMCs, mostly from graft donor cells, taken 180 days after TCRalphabeta/CD19-depleted stem cell transplant. The chain is built from TRBV28 and TRBJ2-7; TRBD1 matches at 10 bases. The TCR originated in a male patient under 18 who had a stem cell transplant for acute lymphoblastic leukemia, so the T cells may come from the graft donor. CDR3 region: CASRSDRGKSYEQYF. DNA of the CDR3: TGTGCCAGCAGGTCGGACAGGGGGAAATCCTACGAGCAGTACTTC.